This TCR beta chain was captured in a study of T-cell memory formation after mild COVID-19. Study background: Largely, TCR clusters stayed within a single donor. Study findings and constraints: Nothing confirmed that second-wave clones peaking on day 37 were specific for SARS-CoV-2. Some SARS-CoV-2-responding clones were already detected in memory before infection.

In its sample, this clonotype was seen a few times. Its cognate antigen is unknown. 5'RACE, which relied on constant-segment primers, yielded TCR alpha and TCR beta cDNA libraries carrying sample barcodes and UMIs. TCRdb processed the 5' RACE reads anew with MiXCR; each CDR3 protein has one entry. The data show hundreds of thousands of distinct CDR3 sequences, roughly 21% seen once. The CDR3 has 14 residues. CDR1 and CDR2 from the germline V gene are SQVTM and ANQGSEA. V shed 7 bases and J 2 bases; nucleotides not matched to a gene: 6. The receptor comes from an adult woman who had mild COVID-19 (a few samples of this study predate the infection). Cell type and time point are not known. The genes are TRBV29-1 and TRBJ1-2; 11 nucleotides match TRBD1. Sample: PBMCs or a T cell subset sorted from them (not recorded which). The CDR3, as DNA: TGCAGCGCCTTCGGGACAGGGGGAAACTATGGCTACACCTTC. The encoded protein is CSAFGTGGNYGYTF. The whole variable domain, remainder taken from reference TRBV29-1 and TRBJ1-2, is SAVISQKPSRDICQRGTSLTIQCQVDSQVTMMFWYRQQPGQSLTLIATANQGSEATYESGFVIDKFPISRPNLTFSTLTVSNMSPEDSSIYLCSAFGTGGNYGYTFGSGTRLTVV.